The rows below give T cell receptor beta chains drawn from one sample of a study of CD8+ T cells in alopecia areata. Clones were read by immunoSEQ multiplex PCR, and TCRdb kept only the in-frame ones, dropping some. This sample yields roughly 140,000 clones, of which roughly 82% are seen a single time; 20% to 30% belongs to the top ten. The sequenced sample was CD8+ T cells sorted from blood, obtained at week 4, from a patient treated with tofacitinib. The receptors derive from a human donor with alopecia areata. Both conserved end residues are part of each CDR3. The order of the fields is V gene, clone size, D gene, J gene, CDR3 DNA, CDR3 protein. D genes are given only for firm matches. Only part of the rows carry a size: once, few, many, or a class if the clone is expanded.

V gene: TRBV27
clone size: NA
D gene: NA
J gene: TRBJ1-1
CDR3 DNA: TGTGCTTCAGGACGGCTATTGAACACTGAAGCTTTCTTT
CDR3 protein: CASGRLLNTEAFF

V gene: TRBV6-1
clone size: NA
D gene: TRBD1
J gene: TRBJ2-7
CDR3 DNA: TGTGCCAGTTCGACAGGGTACTACGAGCAGTACTTC
CDR3 protein: CASSTGYYEQYF

V gene: TRBV30
clone size: NA
D gene: NA
J gene: TRBJ2-1
CDR3 DNA: TGTGCCTGGAGTGTGGAGGGGGTACTGCAGTTCTTC
CDR3 protein: CAWSVEGVLQFF

V gene: TRBV4-3
clone size: NA
D gene: TRBD1
J gene: TRBJ2-3
CDR3 DNA: TGCGCCAGCAGCCCCCCGGACAGGAAGGATACGCAGTATTTT
CDR3 protein: CASSPPDRKDTQYF

V gene: TRBV7-9
clone size: NA
D gene: NA
J gene: TRBJ2-3
CDR3 DNA: TGTGCCAGCAGCTTAGGACGGGGAGATACGCAGTATTTT
CDR3 protein: CASSLGRGDTQYF

V gene: TRBV29-1
clone size: NA
D gene: TRBD2
J gene: TRBJ2-3
CDR3 DNA: TGCAGCGTTGAACTAGCGGGGAGGGATACGCAGTATTTT
CDR3 protein: CSVELAGRDTQYF

V gene: TRBV5-1
clone size: NA
D gene: TRBD2
J gene: TRBJ2-7
CDR3 DNA: TGCGCCAGCAGCTCTACTAGCGGGGGACCGAGCTCCTACGAGCAGTACTTC
CDR3 protein: CASSSTSGGPSSYEQYF

V gene: TRBV4-1
clone size: NA
D gene: NA
J gene: TRBJ2-5
CDR3 DNA: TGCGCCAGCAGCCAAGAGGTGGGGGTCGTTGAGGAGACCCAGTACTTC
CDR3 protein: CASSQEVGVVEETQYF

V gene: TRBV5-6
clone size: NA
D gene: NA
J gene: TRBJ2-1
CDR3 DNA: TGTGCCAGCAGCTCCCCCGGACAGCTCCGGTACAATGAGCAGTTCTTC
CDR3 protein: CASSSPGQLRYNEQFF

V gene: TRBV7-9
clone size: NA
D gene: NA
J gene: TRBJ1-1
CDR3 DNA: TGTGCCAGCAGCCGCGAGTCGAACACTGAAGCTTTCTTT
CDR3 protein: CASSRESNTEAFF

V gene: TRBV6-6
clone size: NA
D gene: NA
J gene: TRBJ2-4
CDR3 DNA: TGTGCCAGCAGTTACTCTGCACGGCCCCACCTTCAGTACTTC
CDR3 protein: CASSYSARPHLQYF

V gene: TRBV7-9
clone size: NA
D gene: NA
J gene: TRBJ1-1
CDR3 DNA: TGTGCCAGCAGCTTAGTAGGAGCGAACACTGAAGCTTTCTTT
CDR3 protein: CASSLVGANTEAFF

V gene: TRBV4-3
clone size: few
D gene: NA
J gene: TRBJ2-1
CDR3 DNA: TGCGCCAGCAGCCAAGATGTCAGCGCCTCCTACAATGAGCAGTTCTTC
CDR3 protein: CASSQDVSASYNEQFF

V gene: TRBV27
clone size: once
D gene: TRBD1
J gene: TRBJ2-5
CDR3 DNA: TGTGCCAGCAGTTTCCCCGGACAGGACCAAGAGACCCAGTACTTC
CDR3 protein: CASSFPGQDQETQYF

V gene: TRBV27
clone size: few
D gene: NA
J gene: TRBJ2-5
CDR3 DNA: TGTGCCAGCAGTTTCGGTCCTGGGACTGGAGAGACCCAGTACTTC
CDR3 protein: CASSFGPGTGETQYF

V gene: TRBV7-9
clone size: NA
D gene: TRBD2
J gene: TRBJ2-1
CDR3 DNA: TGTGCCAGCAGCTCTTTTCGGACTAGCGGGGGGGCCAATGAGCAGTTCTTC
CDR3 protein: CASSSFRTSGGANEQFF

V gene: TRBV7-6
clone size: few
D gene: TRBD1
J gene: TRBJ1-1
CDR3 DNA: TGTGCCAGCAGCCGCTCAGACAGGGATGAAGCTTTCTTT
CDR3 protein: CASSRSDRDEAFF

V gene: TRBV4-1
clone size: NA
D gene: NA
J gene: TRBJ2-2
CDR3 DNA: TGCGCCAGCAGCCGCCCTCCCGCGGAGCCGAACACCGGGGAGCTGTTTTTT
CDR3 protein: CASSRPPAEPNTGELFF

V gene: TRBV9
clone size: NA
D gene: NA
J gene: TRBJ1-2
CDR3 DNA: TGTGCCAGCAGCGCAGGAGACGCAATCTATGGCTACACCTTC
CDR3 protein: CASSAGDAIYGYTF

V gene: TRBV7-9
clone size: NA
D gene: TRBD1
J gene: TRBJ2-7
CDR3 DNA: TGTGCCAGCAGCTCGCGGGCGGACAGGGTCTACTCCTACGAGCAGTACTTC
CDR3 protein: CASSSRADRVYSYEQYF

V gene: TRBV9
clone size: NA
D gene: NA
J gene: TRBJ1-5
CDR3 DNA: TGTGCCAGCAGCCTCCGACAGGACGGTCAGCCCCAGCATTTT
CDR3 protein: CASSLRQDGQPQHF

V gene: TRBV29-1
clone size: NA
D gene: NA
J gene: TRBJ2-1
CDR3 DNA: TGCAGCGTTGGTATTGGGGGTGGGAATGAGCAGTTCTTC
CDR3 protein: CSVGIGGGNEQFF

V gene: TRBV11-1
clone size: NA
D gene: NA
J gene: TRBJ2-1
CDR3 DNA: TGTGCCAGCAGCTTAGGAAGGGGGACGAATGAGCAGTTCTTC
CDR3 protein: CASSLGRGTNEQFF

V gene: TRBV7-2
clone size: NA
D gene: NA
J gene: TRBJ1-1
CDR3 DNA: TGTGCCAGCAGCTTTGGGAACACTGAAGCTTTCTTT
CDR3 protein: CASSFGNTEAFF